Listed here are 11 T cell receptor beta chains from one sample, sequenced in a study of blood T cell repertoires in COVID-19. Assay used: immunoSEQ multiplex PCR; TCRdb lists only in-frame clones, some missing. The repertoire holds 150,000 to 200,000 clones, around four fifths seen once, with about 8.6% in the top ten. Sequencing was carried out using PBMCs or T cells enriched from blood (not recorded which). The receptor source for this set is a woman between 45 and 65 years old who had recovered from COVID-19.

The CDR3 bases are TGTGCCAGCAGCCAAGGAGGGGACAGGTGGAACACCATATATTTT. Translated, it gives CASSQGGDRWNTIYF. The genes are TRBV3-1 (or the pseudogene TRBV3-2) and TRBJ1-3; 8 nucleotides agree with TRBD1. CDR1 and CDR2 from the germline V gene are LGHDT and YNNKEL (reference sequence). After removal of 1 base from V and 7 bases from J, the junction contained 6 bases not matched to a gene. The CDR3 is 15 amino acids.

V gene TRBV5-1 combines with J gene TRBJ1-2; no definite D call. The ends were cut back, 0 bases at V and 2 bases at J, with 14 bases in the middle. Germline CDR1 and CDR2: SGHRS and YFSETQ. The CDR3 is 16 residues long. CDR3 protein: CASSLDSAGGNYGYTF. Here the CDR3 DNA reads TGCGCCAGCAGCTTGGACTCGGCAGGAGGGAACTATGGCTACACCTTC.

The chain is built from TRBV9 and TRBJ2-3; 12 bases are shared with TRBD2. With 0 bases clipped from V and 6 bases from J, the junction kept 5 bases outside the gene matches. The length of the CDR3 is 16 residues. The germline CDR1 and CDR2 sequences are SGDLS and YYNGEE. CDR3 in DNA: TGTGCCAGCAGCGTAGTGCGACTAGCGGGAGTTGATACGCAGTATTTT. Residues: CASSVVRLAGVDTQYF.

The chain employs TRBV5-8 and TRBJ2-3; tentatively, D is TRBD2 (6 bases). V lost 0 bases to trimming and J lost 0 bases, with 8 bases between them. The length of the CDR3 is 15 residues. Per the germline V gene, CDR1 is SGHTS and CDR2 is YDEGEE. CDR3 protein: CASSLGLASTDTQYF. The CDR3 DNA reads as TGTGCCAGCAGCTTGGGGCTAGCGAGCACAGATACGCAGTATTTT.

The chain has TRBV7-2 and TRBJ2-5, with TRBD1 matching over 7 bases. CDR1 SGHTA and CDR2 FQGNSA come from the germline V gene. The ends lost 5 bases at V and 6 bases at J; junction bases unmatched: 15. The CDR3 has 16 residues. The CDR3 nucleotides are TGTGCCAGCAGCCAAACGAGGGGGCCGGGTGATAAGACCCAGTACTTC. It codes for CASSQTRGPGDKTQYF.

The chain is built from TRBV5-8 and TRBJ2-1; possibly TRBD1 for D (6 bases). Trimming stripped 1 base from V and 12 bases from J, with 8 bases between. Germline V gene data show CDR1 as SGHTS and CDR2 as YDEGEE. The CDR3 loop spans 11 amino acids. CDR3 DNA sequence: TGTGCCAGCAGCTTGCGACAGGCGCAGTTCTTC. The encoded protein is CASSLRQAQFF.

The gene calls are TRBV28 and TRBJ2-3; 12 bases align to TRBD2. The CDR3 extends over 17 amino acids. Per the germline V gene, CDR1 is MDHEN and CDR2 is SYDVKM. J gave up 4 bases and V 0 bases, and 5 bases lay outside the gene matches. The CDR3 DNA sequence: TGTGCCAGCAGTTTATGGGCTAGCGGGAGGGGCGCAGATACGCAGTATTTT. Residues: CASSLWASGRGADTQYF.

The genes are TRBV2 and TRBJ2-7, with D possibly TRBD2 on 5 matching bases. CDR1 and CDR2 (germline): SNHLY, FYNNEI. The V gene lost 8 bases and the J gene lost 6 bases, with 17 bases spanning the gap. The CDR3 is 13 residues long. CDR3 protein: CASVRGEGSEQYF. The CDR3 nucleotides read TGTGCCAGCGTAAGAGGAGAGGGCAGCGAGCAGTACTTC. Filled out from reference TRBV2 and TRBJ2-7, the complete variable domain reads EPEVTQTPSHQVTQMGQEVILRCVPISNHLYFYWYRQILGQKVEFLVSFYNNEISEKSEIFDDQFSVERPDGSNFTLKIRSTKLEDSAMYFCASVRGEGSEQYFGPGTRLTVT.

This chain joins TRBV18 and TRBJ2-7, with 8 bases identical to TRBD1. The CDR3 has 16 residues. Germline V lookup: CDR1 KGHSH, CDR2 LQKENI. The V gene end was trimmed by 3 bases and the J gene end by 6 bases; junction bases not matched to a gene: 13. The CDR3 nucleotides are TGTGCCAGCTCACCGAGGCAGGGGGCTAAAGTAGGCGAGCAGTACTTC. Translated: CASSPRQGAKVGEQYF.

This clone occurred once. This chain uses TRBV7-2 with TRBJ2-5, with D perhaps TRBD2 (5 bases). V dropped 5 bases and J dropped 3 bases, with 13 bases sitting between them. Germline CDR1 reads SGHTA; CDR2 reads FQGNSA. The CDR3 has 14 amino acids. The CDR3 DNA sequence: TGTGCCAGCAGCCCGATTAGCGTTAAAGAGACCCAGTACTTC. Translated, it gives CASSPISVKETQYF.

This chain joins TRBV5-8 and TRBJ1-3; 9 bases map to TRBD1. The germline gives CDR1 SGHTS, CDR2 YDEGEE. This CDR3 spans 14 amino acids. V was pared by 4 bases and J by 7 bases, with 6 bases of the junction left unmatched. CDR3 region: CASSRDRVENTIYF. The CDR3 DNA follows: TGTGCCAGCAGCCGGGACAGGGTGGAGAACACCATATATTTT. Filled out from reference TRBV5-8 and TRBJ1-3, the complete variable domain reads EAGVTQSPTHLIKTRGQQATLRCSPISGHTSVYWYQQALGLGLQFLLWYDEGEERNRGNFPPRFSGRQFPNYSSELNVNALELEDSALYLCASSRDRVENTIYFGEGSWLTVV.